Below are 20 T cell receptor beta chains sequenced from a single sample in a study of T-cell memory formation after mild COVID-19 (dated by TCRdb to the early 2020s). Library method: 5' RACE. For sequencing, an Illumina NovaSeq 6000 was employed. TCRdb's own reprocessing of the public reads used fastp at Q25 and MiXCR and kept productive beta chains. Rows with a matching CDR3 protein are joined into one entry that keeps the most common DNA and genes. The sample table holds roughly 510,000 distinct CDR3 sequences, of which 17% were seen once. The ten largest clonotypes hold roughly 8.2% of the sample. Sequenced: PBMCs or a T cell subset sorted from them (not recorded which). The receptors were gathered from an adult woman who had mild COVID-19 (a few samples of this study predate the infection). The sample titles of this study are shuffled in the database, so cell type and time point are left out; the donor was told from shared clones.

This clonotype appeared many times. This chain links TRBV12-3 or TRBV12-4 with TRBJ2-7; TRBD2 agrees at 7 bases. The V and J ends lost 3 bases and 2 bases, in that order; junction bases with no gene match: 7. The CDR3 loop spans 15 amino acids. The CDR3 protein is CASSFLGGGTYEQYF. As DNA, the CDR3 is TGTGCCAGCAGTTTCCTTGGCGGGGGAACCTACGAGCAGTACTTC.

J is TRBJ1-5 and V is TRBV15; 7 bases map to TRBD1. The CDR3 contains 14 residues. V gave up 3 bases and J gave up 3 bases; unmatched junction bases: 2. Germline V CDR1 and CDR2: LNHNV, YYDKDF (reference sequence). The CDR3 spells CATSSDRVNQPQHF. DNA for the CDR3: TGTGCCACCAGCAGCGACAGGGTCAATCAGCCCCAGCATTTT.

In this sample, this clonotype turned up a few times. J is TRBJ2-3 and V is TRBV6-6, with 9 bases matching TRBD2. Trimming removed 5 bases from V and 4 bases from J; junction bases left unmatched: 10. This CDR3 is built from 16 residues. Germline lookup yields CDR1 MNHNY and CDR2 SVGAGI (reference sequence). CDR3 nucleotides: TGTGCCAGCAGTCCTTTAGCGGGGGTGGCCGCAGATACGCAGTATTTT. It translates to CASSPLAGVAADTQYF.

This chain connects TRBV24-1 to TRBJ1-5, with D unclear. V shed 3 bases and J shed 6 bases, with 14 bases lying between them. Germline assignment: CDR1 KGHDR and CDR2 SFDVKD. This CDR3 has 15 residues. This chain's CDR3 is CATSDPRDLSQPQHF. The CDR3, as DNA: TGTGCCACCAGTGATCCCCGGGATCTCAGTCAGCCCCAGCATTTT.

The gene calls are TRBV24-1 and TRBJ2-2; D remains unclear. V lost 5 bases to trimming and J lost 5 bases, with 5 bases between them. The germline V gene encodes CDR1 KGHDR and CDR2 SFDVKD. The CDR3 is made up of 12 amino acids. The CDR3 here is CATSVATGELFF. CDR3 nucleotide sequence: TGTGCCACCAGTGTTGCTACCGGGGAGCTGTTTTTT.

This clonotype was seen more than once but under ten times. The rearrangement uses TRBV6-2 or TRBV6-3 and TRBJ1-1; 10 bases are shared with TRBD1. Per the germline V gene, CDR1 is MNHEY and CDR2 is SVGEGT. CDR3 size: 14 residues. The V gene end was trimmed by 8 bases and the J gene end by 1 base; junction bases not matched to a gene: 4. DNA for the CDR3: TGTGCCAGCCGGACAGGGGGACGGAACACTGAAGCTTTCTTT. It yields the protein CASRTGGRNTEAFF.

The CDR3 region is CASSVVPGDLYEQYF. For the CDR3, the DNA is TGTGCCAGCAGCGTAGTGCCAGGGGACCTCTACGAGCAGTACTTC. The V gene is TRBV9, the J gene TRBJ2-7; D possibly corresponds to TRBD1 (6 bases). The CDR3 runs 15 residues. With 0 bases removed from V and 3 bases from J, the gap between germline ends came to 13 bases. In germline, CDR1 is SGDLS, CDR2 YYNGEE. The variable domain in full, completed from reference TRBV9 and TRBJ2-7, reads DSGVTQTPKHLITATGQRVTLRCSPRSGDLSVYWYQQSLDQGLQFLIQYYNGEERAKGNILERFSAQQFPDLHSELNLSSLELGDSALYFCASSVVPGDLYEQYFGPGTRLTVT.

The chain is built from TRBV6-1 and TRBJ2-7; TRBD2 matches 11 bases. This CDR3 spans 16 amino acids. Germline V lookup: CDR1 MNHNS, CDR2 SASEGT. The V and J ends lost 5 bases and 2 bases, in that order; junction bases with no gene match: 8. CDR3 amino acids: CASSNRLAGTPYEQYF. In DNA, the CDR3 is TGTGCCAGCAGTAATCGACTAGCGGGGACCCCCTACGAGCAGTACTTC.

Here the CDR3 reads CATSSDTSYEQYF. In DNA form, the CDR3 reads TGTGCCACCAGTTCCGACACTTCCTACGAGCAGTACTTC. V and J are TRBV24-1 and TRBJ2-7; D not resolved. Germline loops: CDR1 KGHDR, CDR2 SFDVKD. Trimming removed 6 bases from V and 1 base from J, with 9 bases in between. This CDR3 has 13 amino acids.

This clonotype was observed a few times. The chain carries TRBV12-3 or TRBV12-4 and TRBJ2-7; 8 bases fit TRBD2. The CDR3 spans 14 residues. V trimming: 5 bases; J trimming: 3 bases; junction bases outside the gene matches: 6. The CDR3 loop reads CASSTGLAYYEQYF. As DNA, the CDR3 is TGTGCCAGCAGTACTGGACTAGCCTACTACGAGCAGTACTTC.

The chain is built from TRBV6-5 and TRBJ2-3; perhaps TRBD2 as D (6 bases). With 1 base removed from V and 3 bases from J, the gap between germline ends came to 11 bases. The CDR3 is 15 amino acids. Germline-derived CDR1 and CDR2 are MNHEY and SVGAGI. The CDR3 reads CASSYFLEGTDTQYF. Here the CDR3 DNA reads TGTGCCAGCAGTTACTTTTTGGAGGGGACAGATACGCAGTATTTT.

In its sample, this clonotype was seen a few times. The gene calls are TRBV7-9 and TRBJ1-2; TRBD1 agrees at 7 bases. This CDR3 contains 12 residues. In germline, CDR1 is SEHNR, CDR2 FQNEAQ (reference sequence). J was trimmed by 12 bases and V by 4 bases; bases with no gene match: 8. The CDR3 nucleotides are TGTGCCAGCAGCTCCCTGACAGGGCCTAACACCTTC. Its translation is CASSSLTGPNTF.

The gene calls are TRBV20-1 and TRBJ1-5, with a weak D call TRBD1 (6 bases). The CDR3 spans 17 residues. In germline, CDR1 is DFQATT, CDR2 SNEGSKA (reference sequence). Between the trimmed V and J ends, which lost 1 base and 3 bases, there was a span of 19 bases. CDR3 in amino acids: CSARGVGRGQNNQPQHF. CDR3 bases: TGCAGTGCTAGAGGGGTAGGCCGGGGACAAAACAATCAGCCCCAGCATTTT.

This clonotype was observed a handful of times. The rearrangement joins TRBV5-6 to TRBJ2-1; TRBD2 matches at 9 bases. Germline V lookup: CDR1 SGHDT, CDR2 YYEEEE. This CDR3 is built from 17 residues. Losses at the gene ends were 1 base for V and 2 bases for J; bases not matched to a gene: 7. CDR3 nucleotide sequence: TGTGCCAGCAGCTTGTTCCCAGCGGGAGGCCCCTACAATGAGCAGTTCTTC. Translating it yields CASSLFPAGGPYNEQFF.

A few counts support this clonotype. The rearrangement joins TRBV30 to TRBJ1-2, with 11 bases fitting TRBD1. The J segment lost 8 bases and the V segment lost 4 bases, leaving 6 bases of the junction unmatched. Germline V lookup: CDR1 GTSNPN, CDR2 SVGIG (reference sequence). The CDR3 contains 13 residues. The CDR3 nucleotides are TGTGCCTGGACCCAGGGACAGGGGGAAGGCTACACCTTC. Translated, it gives CAWTQGQGEGYTF.

This clonotype was found many times. This sequence joins TRBV12-3 or TRBV12-4 and TRBJ1-1, with D possibly matching TRBD1 (6 bases). V gave up 5 bases and J gave up 0 bases, with 10 bases separating them. This CDR3 has 14 residues. The CDR3 loop reads CASSPTGLNTEAFF. Here the CDR3 DNA reads TGTGCCAGCAGTCCGACAGGTTTGAACACTGAAGCTTTCTTT.

The chain carries TRBV20-1 and TRBJ2-1, with 9 bases that match TRBD2. The junction had 8 bases not matched to a gene; V was cut back by 5 bases and J by 3 bases. The V gene's germline CDR1 is DFQATT and CDR2 SNEGSKA (reference sequence). The CDR3 totals 15 residues. The CDR3 DNA reads TGCAGTGCTCTTATAGCGGGAGTCTTCTACAATGAGCAGTTCTTC. Translated: CSALIAGVFYNEQFF.

The table lists this clonotype with a few counts. The chain couples TRBV7-3 to TRBJ2-3; TRBD2 is a possible D gene (6 bases). Trimming took 4 bases from V and 0 from J, leaving 8 bases between them. The CDR3 runs 14 residues. In germline, CDR1 is SGHTA, CDR2 FQGTGA. Here the CDR3 reads CASSSSASTDTQYF. The CDR3 DNA sequence: TGTGCCAGCAGCTCTAGCGCAAGCACAGATACGCAGTATTTT.

The chain recombines TRBV25-1 with TRBJ2-5, with 13 nucleotides matching TRBD2. Germline CDR1 MGHDK, CDR2 SYGVNS. V gave up 10 bases and J gave up 5 bases; unmatched junction bases: 4. The CDR3 contains 13 residues. The CDR3 DNA reads as TGTGCCACCGGACTAGCGGGAGTCGAGACCCAGTACTTC. It is translated as CATGLAGVETQYF.

This clonotype was seen more than once but under ten times. The chain's CDR3 is CASSRRGGFNEQYF. The CDR3 DNA sequence: TGTGCCAGCAGCCGCCGGGGGGGCTTCAACGAGCAGTACTTC. J is TRBJ2-7 and V is TRBV27; 8 nucleotides align to TRBD2. CDR3 length: 14 residues. V gave up 6 bases and J gave up 5 bases; unmatched junction bases: 9. Germline CDR1 reads MNHEY; CDR2 reads SMNVEV (reference sequence).